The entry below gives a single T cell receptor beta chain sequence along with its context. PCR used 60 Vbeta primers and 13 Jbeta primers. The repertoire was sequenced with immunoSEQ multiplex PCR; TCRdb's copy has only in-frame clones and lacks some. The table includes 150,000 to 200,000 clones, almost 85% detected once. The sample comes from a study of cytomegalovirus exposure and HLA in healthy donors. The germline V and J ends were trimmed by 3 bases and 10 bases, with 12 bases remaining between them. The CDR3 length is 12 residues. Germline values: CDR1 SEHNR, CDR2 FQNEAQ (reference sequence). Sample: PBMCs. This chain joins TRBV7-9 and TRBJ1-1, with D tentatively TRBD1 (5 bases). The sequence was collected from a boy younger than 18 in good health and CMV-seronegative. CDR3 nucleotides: TGTGCCAGCAGCTTCAGGGAAGTGGTAGCTTTCTTT. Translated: CASSFREVVAFF.